Listed below are T cell receptor beta chains from one sample, sequenced in a study of T cell responses to AZD1222 COVID-19 vaccine. Sequencing was performed with immunoSEQ multiplex PCR; in TCRdb, only in-frame clones are kept and a portion is missing. The table includes fewer than 150,000 clones, more than 85% detected once. The sample in question was peripheral blood, obtained on day 0 of AZD1222 vaccination. All receptors come from an adult in good health. CDR3s include the opening cysteine and the closing phenylalanine or tryptophan. The order of the fields is clone size, J gene, D gene, V gene, CDR3 protein. D genes are given only for firm matches. Not every row has a clone size; where given, it reads once, few, many or a size class.

- | TRBJ2-7 | - | TRBV4-2 | CASSSKLTGNEQYF
- | TRBJ1-5 | - | TRBV3-1/TRBV3-2 | CASSQALWGYSNQPQHF
- | TRBJ2-2 | - | TRBV3-1/TRBV3-2 | CASSQIRTGELFF
once | TRBJ1-2 | TRBD1 | TRBV3-1/TRBV3-2 | CASSRKTPDRNYGYTF
- | TRBJ2-7 | - | TRBV6-5 | CASSTGGEQYF
- | TRBJ1-4 | - | TRBV28 | CASSLNSRGDEKLFF
- | TRBJ2-5 | - | TRBV11-3 | CASSLDRDKETQYF
- | TRBJ2-1 | TRBD1 | TRBV3-1/TRBV3-2 | CASSSEIPGQGLKFF
- | TRBJ2-3 | - | TRBV24-1 | CATSGTSGTDTQYF
- | TRBJ1-2 | - | TRBV20-1 | CSATKSGYTF
- | TRBJ2-3 | - | TRBV5-1 | CASSLTGASTDTQYF
- | TRBJ2-3 | TRBD2 | TRBV10-1 | CASSESLAGYATDTQYF
- | TRBJ1-6 | - | TRBV27 | CASSLPPPGGSPLHF
- | TRBJ1-5 | - | TRBV6-2/TRBV6-3 | CASSYLLGQLQPQHF
- | TRBJ2-1 | TRBD2 | TRBV9 | CASSVGLAESNEQFF
- | TRBJ1-2 | TRBD1 | TRBV7-9 | CASRLGQGDYGYTF
once | TRBJ2-1 | TRBD1 | TRBV11-1 | CASSSRGDSYNEQFF
- | TRBJ2-7 | - | TRBV28 | CASSLTIIPGDYEQYF
- | TRBJ2-7 | TRBD2 | TRBV4-2 | CASSQAGTSGRYSSYEQYF
- | TRBJ2-7 | - | TRBV20-1 | CSASGQGYEQYF
- | TRBJ2-3 | TRBD1 | TRBV19 | CASSIHRGAADTQYF
- | TRBJ2-7 | - | TRBV19 | CASSIGVQSGEQYF
- | TRBJ2-7 | TRBD1 | TRBV5-1 | CASSFQVSGTGSHEQYF
- | TRBJ2-7 | TRBD1 | TRBV5-4 | CASSPPDRLNQYF
once | TRBJ2-3 | - | TRBV28 | CASSLGGGQRTDTQYF
- | TRBJ1-3 | - | TRBV28 | CASSPLRGSGNTIYF
- | TRBJ2-3 | TRBD2 | TRBV7-3 | CASSLRASGSSDTQYF
- | TRBJ1-1 | TRBD1 | TRBV18 | CASSPQSGQRNTEAFF
- | TRBJ2-1 | - | TRBV19 | CASSRDTNEQFF
- | TRBJ2-7 | - | TRBV27 | CASSSLQGPPNF
- | TRBJ1-1 | - | TRBV19 | CASSDITVGGRRTEAFF
- | TRBJ2-7 | - | TRBV9 | CASGGRGTYEQYF
few | TRBJ1-1 | - | TRBV5-1 | CASRSGNTEAFF
- | TRBJ1-2 | TRBD1 | TRBV29-1 | CSVGNRDRFHGYTF
- | TRBJ2-2 | - | TRBV5-8 | CASSLGQSTTGELFF
- | TRBJ1-2 | - | TRBV19 | CASSMVQLYGYTF
- | TRBJ1-2 | - | TRBV7-8 | CASSLVGGGRGYTF